The T cell receptor beta chain described here comes from a study of T-cell memory formation after mild COVID-19. The junction had 6 bases not matched to a gene; V was cut back by 4 bases and J by 0 bases. The CDR3 totals 15 residues. 5'RACE with constant-segment primers yielded barcoded, UMI-tagged TCR alpha and TCR beta cDNA libraries. Each CDR3 protein gets one entry after TCRdb re-called the 5' RACE reads with MiXCR. This repertoire shows about 350,000 distinct CDR3 sequences, roughly 15% found once; its top ten account for about 20%. The material sequenced was PBMCs or a T cell subset sorted from them (not recorded which). V is TRBV12-3 or TRBV12-4 and J is TRBJ2-7; TRBD1 matches 7 bases. The sequence came from a man aged 18 to 35 who had mild COVID-19 (a few samples of this study predate the infection). Cell type and time point are not known. The CDR3 DNA reads TGTGCCAGCAGTTCGCCCCACAGGGGCTCCTACGAGCAGTACTTC. It translates to CASSSPHRGSYEQYF.